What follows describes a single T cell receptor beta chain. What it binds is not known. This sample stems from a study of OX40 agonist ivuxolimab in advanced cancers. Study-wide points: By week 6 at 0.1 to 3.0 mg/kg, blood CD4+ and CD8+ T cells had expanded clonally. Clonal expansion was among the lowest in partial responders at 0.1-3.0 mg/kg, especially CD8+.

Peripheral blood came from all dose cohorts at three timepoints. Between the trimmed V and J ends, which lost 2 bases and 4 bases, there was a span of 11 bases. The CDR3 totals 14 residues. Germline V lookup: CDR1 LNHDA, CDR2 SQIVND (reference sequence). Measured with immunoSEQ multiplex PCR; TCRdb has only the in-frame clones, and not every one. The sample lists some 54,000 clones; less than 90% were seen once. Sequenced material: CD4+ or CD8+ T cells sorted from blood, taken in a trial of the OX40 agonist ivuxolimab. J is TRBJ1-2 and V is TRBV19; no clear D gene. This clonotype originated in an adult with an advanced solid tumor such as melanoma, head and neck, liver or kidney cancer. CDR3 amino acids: CASSIHEGFYGYTF. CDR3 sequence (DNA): TGTGCCAGTAGTATACACGAGGGCTTCTATGGCTACACCTTC.